This is a list of T cell receptor beta chains from one sample in a study of immune evolution from preneoplasia to lung adenocarcinoma. Repertoires were generated with immunoSEQ multiplex PCR, while TCRdb's copy carries only in-frame clones and drops some. The table has some 41,000 clones, around 85% seen once. Sequencing was done on a sample of FFPE invasive lung adenocarcinoma tissue. All receptors come from a person in their sixties or seventies with lung adenocarcinoma. Both conserved end residues are part of each CDR3. Fields, in order: J gene, clone size, V gene, D gene, CDR3 protein, CDR3 DNA. A D gene is named only where the DNA matches it firmly. Clone size is shown for a subset of rows, as once, few, many or a class of expanded clone.

j_call: TRBJ2-7
clone_size: .
v_call: TRBV18
d_call: TRBD1
cdr3_aa: CASSLSGTEYEQYF
cdr3_nt: TGTGCCAGCTCACTTTCCGGGACAGAGTACGAGCAGTACTTC

j_call: TRBJ2-7
clone_size: .
v_call: TRBV7-2
d_call: .
cdr3_aa: CASSSRGGGATYEQYF
cdr3_nt: TGTGCCAGCAGCTCAAGAGGGGGGGGAGCAACCTACGAGCAGTACTTC

j_call: TRBJ1-5
clone_size: .
v_call: TRBV2
d_call: TRBD1
cdr3_aa: CASSERVGTGGSNQPQHF
cdr3_nt: TGTGCCAGCAGTGAAAGGGTGGGGACAGGGGGGAGCAATCAGCCCCAGCATTTT

j_call: TRBJ1-2
clone_size: .
v_call: TRBV19
d_call: TRBD1
cdr3_aa: CARTRDRDKIRGRVSYGYTF
cdr3_nt: TGTGCCAGGACCCGGGACAGGGACAAGATAAGGGGTCGGGTCAGCTATGGCTACACCTTC

j_call: TRBJ2-3
clone_size: .
v_call: TRBV28
d_call: TRBD2
cdr3_aa: CAGGGRTRTPDTQYF
cdr3_nt: TGTGCCGGAGGCGGGAGGACGCGAACTCCAGATACGCAGTATTTT

j_call: TRBJ2-1
clone_size: .
v_call: TRBV7-9
d_call: .
cdr3_aa: CALQGRYNEQFF
cdr3_nt: TGTGCCCTCCAGGGGAGGTACAATGAGCAGTTCTTC

j_call: TRBJ1-4
clone_size: .
v_call: TRBV9
d_call: .
cdr3_aa: CASSDGEGVEGEKLFF
cdr3_nt: TGTGCCAGCAGCGACGGGGAAGGGGTTGAGGGTGAAAAACTGTTTTTT

j_call: TRBJ1-1
clone_size: once
v_call: TRBV7-3
d_call: TRBD1
cdr3_aa: CASSSGQGITEAFF
cdr3_nt: TGTGCCAGCAGTTCCGGACAGGGCATTACTGAAGCTTTCTTT

j_call: TRBJ1-4
clone_size: .
v_call: TRBV9
d_call: .
cdr3_aa: CASSVSTGRDEKLFF
cdr3_nt: TGTGCCAGCAGCGTAAGTACAGGTCGAGATGAAAAACTGTTTTTT

j_call: TRBJ1-2
clone_size: .
v_call: TRBV30
d_call: .
cdr3_aa: CAWSQPRAAPTF
cdr3_nt: TGTGCCTGGAGCCAGCCCCGGGCAGCCCCCACCTTC

j_call: TRBJ2-7
clone_size: .
v_call: TRBV2
d_call: .
cdr3_aa: CASRTSLADSYEQYF
cdr3_nt: TGTGCCAGCAGGACAAGTTTGGCGGACTCCTACGAGCAGTACTTC

j_call: TRBJ1-5
clone_size: .
v_call: TRBV7-9
d_call: .
cdr3_aa: CASSRSVGDKSGPQHF
cdr3_nt: TGTGCCAGCAGCCGTTCAGTGGGTGACAAATCAGGGCCCCAGCATTTT

j_call: TRBJ2-3
clone_size: .
v_call: TRBV5-1
d_call: TRBD1
cdr3_aa: CASSPGQGPDTQYF
cdr3_nt: TGCGCCAGCAGCCCCGGACAGGGACCAGATACGCAGTATTTT

j_call: TRBJ2-3
clone_size: .
v_call: TRBV27
d_call: TRBD2
cdr3_aa: CASSRGSGLSTDTQYF
cdr3_nt: TGTGCCAGCAGTAGGGGTAGCGGGTTAAGCACAGATACGCAGTATTTT

j_call: TRBJ1-4
clone_size: .
v_call: TRBV29-1
d_call: TRBD1
cdr3_aa: CSVQGQTNEKLFF
cdr3_nt: TGCAGCGTGCAGGGACAGACGAATGAAAAACTGTTTTTT

j_call: TRBJ2-5
clone_size: .
v_call: TRBV5-1
d_call: .
cdr3_aa: CASSPQGYGGETQYF
cdr3_nt: TGCGCCAGCAGCCCTCAGGGTTACGGCGGGGAGACCCAGTACTTC

j_call: TRBJ1-4
clone_size: .
v_call: TRBV5-1
d_call: .
cdr3_aa: CASSLGGQNEKLFF
cdr3_nt: TGCGCCAGCAGCTTGGGGGGCCAGAATGAAAAACTGTTTTTT

j_call: TRBJ1-1
clone_size: .
v_call: TRBV10-3
d_call: .
cdr3_aa: CAISEREGRTEAFF
cdr3_nt: TGTGCCATCAGTGAAAGGGAAGGGAGGACTGAAGCTTTCTTT

j_call: TRBJ2-5
clone_size: .
v_call: TRBV6-1
d_call: .
cdr3_aa: CASSRGDSDKETQYF
cdr3_nt: TGTGCCAGCTCCCGCGGGGACAGTGATAAAGAGACCCAGTACTTC

j_call: TRBJ2-5
clone_size: .
v_call: TRBV7-3
d_call: TRBD2
cdr3_aa: CASSLGGSETQYF
cdr3_nt: TGTGCCAGCAGCCTGGGAGGGTCCGAGACCCAGTACTTC

j_call: TRBJ2-7
clone_size: .
v_call: TRBV4-2
d_call: .
cdr3_aa: CASRGTYEQYF
cdr3_nt: TGTGCCAGCAGGGGAACCTACGAGCAGTACTTC

j_call: TRBJ2-7
clone_size: .
v_call: TRBV6-6
d_call: .
cdr3_aa: CASSYSFPYEQYF
cdr3_nt: TGTGCCAGCAGTTACTCGTTCCCCTACGAGCAGTACTTC

j_call: TRBJ2-5
clone_size: .
v_call: TRBV9
d_call: .
cdr3_aa: CASSVQQQETQYF
cdr3_nt: TGTGCCAGCAGCGTACAACAGCAAGAGACCCAGTACTTC

j_call: TRBJ2-1
clone_size: .
v_call: TRBV6-4
d_call: TRBD2
cdr3_aa: CASSDGTSGPNKQFF
cdr3_nt: TGTGCCAGCAGTGACGGGACTAGCGGACCCAATAAGCAGTTCTTC

j_call: TRBJ2-3
clone_size: .
v_call: TRBV9
d_call: .
cdr3_aa: CASSGGWVADTQYF
cdr3_nt: TGTGCCAGCAGCGGAGGCTGGGTTGCAGATACGCAGTATTTT

j_call: TRBJ2-5
clone_size: few
v_call: TRBV7-6
d_call: .
cdr3_aa: CASSLSLGAGGETQYF
cdr3_nt: TGTGCCAGCAGCTTAAGCTTGGGGGCAGGGGGGGAGACCCAGTACTTC

j_call: TRBJ2-3
clone_size: .
v_call: TRBV7-9
d_call: .
cdr3_aa: CASWDSGQNTDTQYF
cdr3_nt: TGTGCCAGTTGGGACTCCGGTCAGAACACAGATACGCAGTATTTT

j_call: TRBJ2-3
clone_size: .
v_call: TRBV11-1
d_call: TRBD2
cdr3_aa: CASSLDQRGRADTQYF
cdr3_nt: TGTGCCAGCAGCTTAGACCAGCGGGGTCGGGCGGATACGCAGTATTTT

j_call: TRBJ2-2
clone_size: .
v_call: TRBV6-6
d_call: .
cdr3_aa: CASSYDGTGELFF
cdr3_nt: TGTGCCAGCAGTTACGACGGGACCGGGGAGCTGTTTTTT

j_call: TRBJ1-1
clone_size: once
v_call: TRBV28
d_call: TRBD1
cdr3_aa: CASSLLRQGSIGRTEAFF
cdr3_nt: TGTGCCAGCAGTTTACTCAGACAGGGAAGTATCGGGAGGACTGAAGCTTTCTTT

j_call: TRBJ1-4
clone_size: .
v_call: TRBV7-2
d_call: .
cdr3_aa: CASSQDRVYAEKLFF
cdr3_nt: TGTGCCAGCAGCCAGGACCGAGTCTACGCTGAAAAACTGTTTTTT

j_call: TRBJ1-5
clone_size: .
v_call: TRBV19
d_call: .
cdr3_aa: CASSIRDGNQPQHF
cdr3_nt: TGTGCCAGCTCTATCCGGGACGGCAATCAGCCCCAGCATTTT

j_call: TRBJ1-2
clone_size: few
v_call: TRBV4-1
d_call: TRBD1
cdr3_aa: CASSQVQGDYGYTF
cdr3_nt: TGCGCCAGCAGCCAGGTACAGGGGGACTATGGCTACACCTTC

j_call: TRBJ2-2
clone_size: .
v_call: TRBV7-9
d_call: TRBD2
cdr3_aa: CASSLAPGLAGVRAGELFF
cdr3_nt: TGTGCCAGCAGCTTAGCCCCGGGACTAGCGGGAGTCCGGGCCGGGGAGCTGTTTTTT

j_call: TRBJ2-7
clone_size: .
v_call: TRBV18
d_call: TRBD1
cdr3_aa: CASSRQTGGEQYF
cdr3_nt: TGTGCCAGCTCACGTCAAACAGGGGGCGAGCAGTACTTC

j_call: TRBJ2-1
clone_size: .
v_call: TRBV27
d_call: .
cdr3_aa: CASSLWSGISYNEQFF
cdr3_nt: TGTGCCAGCAGTTTATGGTCAGGGATCTCCTACAATGAGCAGTTCTTC

j_call: TRBJ1-4
clone_size: .
v_call: TRBV9
d_call: .
cdr3_aa: CASSIRGATNEKLFF
cdr3_nt: TGTGCCAGCAGCATAAGAGGTGCAACTAATGAAAAACTGTTTTTT

j_call: TRBJ1-1
clone_size: .
v_call: TRBV30
d_call: .
cdr3_aa: CAWSVRDTEAFF
cdr3_nt: TGTGCCTGGAGTGTTAGGGACACTGAAGCTTTCTTT

j_call: TRBJ1-2
clone_size: .
v_call: TRBV5-4
d_call: .
cdr3_aa: CASSPIPGHRGDYGYTF
cdr3_nt: TGTGCCAGCAGCCCCATCCCTGGACACCGCGGGGACTATGGCTACACCTTC

j_call: TRBJ2-7
clone_size: .
v_call: TRBV30
d_call: .
cdr3_aa: CAWSDSKREFYEQYF
cdr3_nt: TGTGCCTGGTCTGACAGCAAGCGAGAATTCTACGAGCAGTACTTC

j_call: TRBJ2-1
clone_size: .
v_call: TRBV30
d_call: .
cdr3_aa: CAWSNGGVAYNEQFF
cdr3_nt: TGTGCCTGGAGTAACGGCGGGGTTGCCTACAATGAGCAGTTCTTC

j_call: TRBJ1-2
clone_size: .
v_call: TRBV28
d_call: .
cdr3_aa: CASSTQQGRGYTF
cdr3_nt: TGTGCCAGCAGTACTCAACAGGGTCGAGGCTACACCTTC

j_call: TRBJ2-7
clone_size: .
v_call: TRBV15
d_call: TRBD2
cdr3_aa: CATSRDRGTSYEQYF
cdr3_nt: TGTGCCACCAGCAGAGATCGGGGGACTAGCTACGAGCAGTACTTC

j_call: TRBJ2-3
clone_size: .
v_call: TRBV28
d_call: .
cdr3_aa: CASSFRGRTDTQYF
cdr3_nt: TGTGCCAGCAGTTTCAGGGGACGCACAGATACGCAGTATTTT

j_call: TRBJ2-2
clone_size: .
v_call: TRBV7-6
d_call: .
cdr3_aa: CASSLASGANTGELFF
cdr3_nt: TGTGCCAGCAGCTTAGCGTCCGGGGCGAACACCGGGGAGCTGTTTTTT

j_call: TRBJ2-5
clone_size: .
v_call: TRBV30
d_call: TRBD1
cdr3_aa: CAWSVPGTGWGTQYF
cdr3_nt: TGTGCCTGGAGTGTTCCCGGGACAGGGTGGGGGACCCAGTACTTC

j_call: TRBJ2-1
clone_size: once
v_call: TRBV27
d_call: TRBD2
cdr3_aa: CASSFWGGGNEQFF
cdr3_nt: TGTGCCAGCAGTTTTTGGGGGGGAGGCAATGAGCAGTTCTTC

j_call: TRBJ2-2
clone_size: .
v_call: TRBV5-1
d_call: .
cdr3_aa: CASSLGSANTGELFF
cdr3_nt: TGCGCCAGCAGCTTGGGGTCAGCGAACACCGGGGAGCTGTTTTTT

j_call: TRBJ2-1
clone_size: .
v_call: TRBV27
d_call: .
cdr3_aa: CASGAGHPNEQFF
cdr3_nt: TGTGCCAGCGGGGCGGGACACCCCAATGAGCAGTTCTTC

j_call: TRBJ2-7
clone_size: .
v_call: TRBV30
d_call: TRBD2
cdr3_aa: CAWTRRRTSGPPGQYF
cdr3_nt: TGTGCCTGGACCCGCCGTAGGACTAGCGGCCCTCCCGGGCAGTACTTC